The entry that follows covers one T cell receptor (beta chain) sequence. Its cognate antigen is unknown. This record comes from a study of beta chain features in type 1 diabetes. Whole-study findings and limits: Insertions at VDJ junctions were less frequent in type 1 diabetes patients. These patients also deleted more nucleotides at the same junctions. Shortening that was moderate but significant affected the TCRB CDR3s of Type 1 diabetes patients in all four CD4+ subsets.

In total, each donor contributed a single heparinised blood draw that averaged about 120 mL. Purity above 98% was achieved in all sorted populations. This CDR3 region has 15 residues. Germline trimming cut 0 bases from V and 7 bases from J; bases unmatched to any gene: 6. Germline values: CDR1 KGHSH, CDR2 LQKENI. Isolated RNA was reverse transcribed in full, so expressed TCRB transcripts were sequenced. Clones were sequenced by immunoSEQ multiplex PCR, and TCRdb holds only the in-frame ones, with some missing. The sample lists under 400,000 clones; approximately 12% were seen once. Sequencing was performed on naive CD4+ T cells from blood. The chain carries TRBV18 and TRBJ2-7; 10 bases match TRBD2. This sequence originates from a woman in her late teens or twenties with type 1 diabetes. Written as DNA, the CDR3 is TGTGCCAGCTCACCACCGGTTAGCGGGAGGATTGAGCAGTACTTC. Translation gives CASSPPVSGRIEQYF.